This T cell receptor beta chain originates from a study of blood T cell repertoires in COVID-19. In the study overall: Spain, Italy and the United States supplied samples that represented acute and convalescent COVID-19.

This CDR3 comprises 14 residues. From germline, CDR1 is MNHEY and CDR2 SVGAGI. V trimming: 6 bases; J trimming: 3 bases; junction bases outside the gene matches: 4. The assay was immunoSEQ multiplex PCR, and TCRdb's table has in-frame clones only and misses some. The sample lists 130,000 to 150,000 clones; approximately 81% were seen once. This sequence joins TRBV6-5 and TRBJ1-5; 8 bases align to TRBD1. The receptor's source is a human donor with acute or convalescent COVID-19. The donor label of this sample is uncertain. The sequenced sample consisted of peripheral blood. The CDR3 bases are TGTGCCAGCAGGACAGGGGCCCTCAATCAGCCCCAGCATTTT. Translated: CASRTGALNQPQHF.